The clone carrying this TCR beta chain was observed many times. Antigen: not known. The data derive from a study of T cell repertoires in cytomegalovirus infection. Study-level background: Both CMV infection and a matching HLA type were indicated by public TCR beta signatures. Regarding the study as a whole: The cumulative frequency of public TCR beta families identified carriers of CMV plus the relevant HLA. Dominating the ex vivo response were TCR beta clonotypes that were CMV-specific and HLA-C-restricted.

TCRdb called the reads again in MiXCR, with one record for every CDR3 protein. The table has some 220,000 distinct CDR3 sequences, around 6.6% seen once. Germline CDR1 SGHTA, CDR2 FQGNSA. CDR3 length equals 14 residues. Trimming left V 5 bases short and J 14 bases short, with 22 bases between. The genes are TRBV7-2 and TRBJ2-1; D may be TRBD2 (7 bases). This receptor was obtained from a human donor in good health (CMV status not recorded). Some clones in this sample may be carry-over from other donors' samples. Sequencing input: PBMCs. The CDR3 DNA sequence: TGTGCCAGCAGCCTCGGGGGCTTGGGACTAAACGAGTTCTTC. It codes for CASSLGGLGLNEFF.